Listed below are T cell receptor beta chains from one sample, sequenced in a study of vaccination effects on CD4 cells after COVID-19. Measured with immunoSEQ multiplex PCR; TCRdb has only the in-frame clones, and not every one. The sample includes about 45,000 clones, around 80% of them seen just once. Their antigens remain unidentified. The input for sequencing was CD4+ T cells from PBMCs cultured with a peptide pool, taken before COVID-19 vaccination. The receptor set was obtained from a human donor who had a prior SARS-CoV-2 infection. Both conserved end residues are part of each CDR3. A D gene is named only where the DNA matches it firmly. Clone size is stated in some rows and not others, as once, few, many or a class when expanded.

v_gene: TRBV14; j_gene: TRBJ1-2; d_gene: TRBD1; abundance: few; CDR3nt: TGTGCCAGCAGCCAAGAGCGGGACAGATCTTTGGGGTATGGCTACACCTTC; CDR3aa: CASSQERDRSLGYGYTF
v_gene: TRBV12-3/TRBV12-4; j_gene: TRBJ2-1; d_gene: -; abundance: once; CDR3nt: TGTGCCAGCAGTTTACTCGGTGAGCAGTTCTTC; CDR3aa: CASSLLGEQFF
v_gene: TRBV27; j_gene: TRBJ2-3; d_gene: -; abundance: -; CDR3nt: TGTGCCAGCAGTTTCCTGGGGACCACAGATACGCAGTATTTT; CDR3aa: CASSFLGTTDTQYF
v_gene: TRBV7-9; j_gene: TRBJ2-1; d_gene: -; abundance: -; CDR3nt: TGTGCCAGCAGCTTAGAGGAAAGCTCCTACAATGAGCAGTTCTTC; CDR3aa: CASSLEESSYNEQFF
v_gene: TRBV7-8; j_gene: TRBJ1-2; d_gene: -; abundance: -; CDR3nt: TGTGCCAGCAGCTTAAGTACAGCCACGGATTACGGCTACACCTTC; CDR3aa: CASSLSTATDYGYTF
v_gene: TRBV9; j_gene: TRBJ2-1; d_gene: -; abundance: -; CDR3nt: TGTGCCAGCAGCGTGGACTACTCCTACAATGAGCAGTTCTTC; CDR3aa: CASSVDYSYNEQFF
v_gene: TRBV21-1; j_gene: TRBJ2-7; d_gene: -; abundance: -; CDR3nt: TGTGCCAGCAGCTTTTTAAGGGGCGGCCACGAGCAGTACTTC; CDR3aa: CASSFLRGGHEQYF
v_gene: TRBV7-9; j_gene: TRBJ1-3; d_gene: TRBD1; abundance: -; CDR3nt: TGTGCCAGCAGCCATCGGGACAGTGGAAACACCATATATTTT; CDR3aa: CASSHRDSGNTIYF
v_gene: TRBV12-3/TRBV12-4; j_gene: TRBJ2-2; d_gene: -; abundance: -; CDR3nt: TGTGCCAGCAGTTTCCACACCGGGGAGCTGTTTTTT; CDR3aa: CASSFHTGELFF
v_gene: TRBV27; j_gene: TRBJ1-6; d_gene: -; abundance: few; CDR3nt: TGTGCCAGCAGAGAGATCGGACGACCCCTCCACTTT; CDR3aa: CASREIGRPLHF
v_gene: TRBV18; j_gene: TRBJ2-1; d_gene: TRBD1; abundance: -; CDR3nt: TGTGCCAGCTACAGGGACAGGGGGCTTCCCAACAATGAGCAGTTCTTC; CDR3aa: CASYRDRGLPNNEQFF
v_gene: TRBV5-1; j_gene: TRBJ1-2; d_gene: TRBD1; abundance: -; CDR3nt: TGCGCCACCTCGGCAGGGGGCATGGTACCCTATGGCTACACCTTC; CDR3aa: CATSAGGMVPYGYTF
v_gene: TRBV7-2; j_gene: TRBJ2-2; d_gene: -; abundance: -; CDR3nt: TGTGCCAGCAGCTTAGCCTCGGGCACCGGGGAGCTGTTTTTT; CDR3aa: CASSLASGTGELFF
v_gene: TRBV2; j_gene: TRBJ2-5; d_gene: TRBD1; abundance: -; CDR3nt: TGTGCCAGCAGTGGGGACAGGGGGCAAGAAGAGACCCAGTACTTC; CDR3aa: CASSGDRGQEETQYF
v_gene: TRBV7-3; j_gene: TRBJ2-3; d_gene: -; abundance: -; CDR3nt: TGTGCCAGCAGCCTCGGACTGAACACAGATACGCAGTATTTT; CDR3aa: CASSLGLNTDTQYF
v_gene: TRBV5-6; j_gene: TRBJ2-1; d_gene: -; abundance: -; CDR3nt: TGTGCCAGCAGCCTGGACCGAAGAAAATACAATGAGCAGTTCTTC; CDR3aa: CASSLDRRKYNEQFF
v_gene: TRBV19; j_gene: TRBJ1-6; d_gene: -; abundance: -; CDR3nt: TGTGCCAGTAGGGGTCAGGGGCGATCACCCCTCCACTTT; CDR3aa: CASRGQGRSPLHF
v_gene: TRBV15; j_gene: TRBJ2-7; d_gene: TRBD1; abundance: -; CDR3nt: TGTGCCACCAGCAGAGACAGGACAGGGGTCGGCGAGCAGTACTTC; CDR3aa: CATSRDRTGVGEQYF
v_gene: TRBV2; j_gene: TRBJ2-7; d_gene: TRBD1; abundance: -; CDR3nt: TGTGCCAGCAGCGACCAAGGGGGCGCGGGCGAGCAGTACTTC; CDR3aa: CASSDQGGAGEQYF
v_gene: TRBV6-1; j_gene: TRBJ2-3; d_gene: -; abundance: once; CDR3nt: TGTGCCAGCAGTGAACGGCCGGGTACCACAGATACGCAGTATTTT; CDR3aa: CASSERPGTTDTQYF
v_gene: TRBV7-3; j_gene: TRBJ2-1; d_gene: -; abundance: -; CDR3nt: TGTGCCAGCAGCTCTAGTGGGTGGACTGAGCAGTTCTTC; CDR3aa: CASSSSGWTEQFF
v_gene: TRBV7-9; j_gene: TRBJ1-1; d_gene: TRBD1; abundance: -; CDR3nt: TGTGCCAGCAGCTTAGGGGGAGACAGGGTCGGAGGAATATTT; CDR3aa: CASSLGGDRVGGIF
v_gene: TRBV4-2; j_gene: TRBJ1-5; d_gene: -; abundance: -; CDR3nt: TGTGCCAGCAGCCAGTTGGGGGGGGTCGGTCAGCCCCAGCATTTT; CDR3aa: CASSQLGGVGQPQHF
v_gene: TRBV5-1; j_gene: TRBJ2-2; d_gene: -; abundance: -; CDR3nt: TGCGCCAGCAGCTTGGATTTAGCGCCGAACACCGGGGAGCTGTTTTTT; CDR3aa: CASSLDLAPNTGELFF
v_gene: TRBV3-1/TRBV3-2; j_gene: TRBJ2-7; d_gene: -; abundance: once; CDR3nt: TGTGCCAGCAGCCATCGGCGCTACGAGCAGTACTTC; CDR3aa: CASSHRRYEQYF
v_gene: TRBV9; j_gene: TRBJ2-7; d_gene: -; abundance: -; CDR3nt: TGTGCCAGCAGCGTAGAAGGAACAGGATCCTACGAGCAGTACTTC; CDR3aa: CASSVEGTGSYEQYF
v_gene: TRBV4-1; j_gene: TRBJ2-2; d_gene: -; abundance: -; CDR3nt: TGCGCCAGCAGCCAACGTACAGAGTTGAACACCGGGGAGCTGTTTTTT; CDR3aa: CASSQRTELNTGELFF
v_gene: TRBV4-3; j_gene: TRBJ1-2; d_gene: -; abundance: -; CDR3nt: TGCGCCAGCAGCGAAGAACCGCAGGGGTCGGGCTATGGCTACACCTTC; CDR3aa: CASSEEPQGSGYGYTF
v_gene: TRBV7-3; j_gene: TRBJ2-3; d_gene: -; abundance: -; CDR3nt: TGTGCCAGCAGCTTAAACAGAGCGGCAGATACGCAGTATTTT; CDR3aa: CASSLNRAADTQYF
v_gene: TRBV7-2; j_gene: TRBJ2-6; d_gene: -; abundance: -; CDR3nt: TGTGCCAGCAGCTTAGAGGGGACTGGGGCCAACGTCCTGACTTTC; CDR3aa: CASSLEGTGANVLTF
v_gene: TRBV10-3; j_gene: TRBJ1-1; d_gene: -; abundance: -; CDR3nt: TGTGCCATCAGACTCACAGGGTCGAACACTGAAGCTTTCTTT; CDR3aa: CAIRLTGSNTEAFF
v_gene: TRBV20-1; j_gene: TRBJ2-7; d_gene: -; abundance: -; CDR3nt: TGCAGTGCTAGTGGTGGTGGATCGAAGACACGAATAAGCTCCTACGAGCAGTACTTC; CDR3aa: CSASGGGSKTRISSYEQYF
v_gene: TRBV11-2; j_gene: TRBJ2-5; d_gene: TRBD2; abundance: -; CDR3nt: TGTGCCAGCAGTCTAGGCTTAATACTTGCGGGAGGATTACAGACCCAGTACTTC; CDR3aa: CASSLGLILAGGLQTQYF
v_gene: TRBV4-1; j_gene: TRBJ1-1; d_gene: TRBD1; abundance: -; CDR3nt: TGCGCCAGCAGCACCCGGACAGGCCGGACCGCTGAAGCTTTCTTT; CDR3aa: CASSTRTGRTAEAFF
v_gene: TRBV29-1; j_gene: TRBJ2-7; d_gene: TRBD1; abundance: -; CDR3nt: TGCAGCGTCTTGGACAGGGAAAGGCAGTACTTC; CDR3aa: CSVLDRERQYF
v_gene: TRBV4-3; j_gene: TRBJ1-3; d_gene: -; abundance: few; CDR3nt: TGCGCCAGCAGCCGAGGTAGTTCTGGAAACACCATATATTTT; CDR3aa: CASSRGSSGNTIYF